The 26 T cell receptor beta chains below all came from one sample that was sequenced in a study of blood T cell repertoires in COVID-19. This table comes from immunoSEQ multiplex PCR, and its TCRdb copy is limited to in-frame clones, with some not included. The table has 150,000 or so clones, approximately 79% seen once; the top ten hold 6.5% to 9%. The sequencing sample was made of peripheral blood. The origin of the receptors is a woman in her thirties or forties with COVID-19, enrolled during active disease.

As concerns this clone: Other DNA sequences in this specimen translate into the identical CDR3. The chain links TRBV19 to TRBJ2-1; 8 bases are a match to TRBD1. The V and J ends lost 2 bases and 7 bases, in that order; junction bases with no gene match: 1. CDR3 length: 13 amino acids. The V gene's germline CDR1 is LNHDA and CDR2 SQIVND (reference sequence). The CDR3 nucleotides are TGTGCCAGTAGTATAAGACAGGGGAATGAGCAGTTCTTC. Protein sequence: CASSIRQGNEQFF.

The chain carries TRBV10-3 and TRBJ2-3; 10 bases match TRBD1. Germline values: CDR1 ENHRY, CDR2 SYGVKD. The J segment lost 1 base and the V segment lost 8 bases, leaving 9 bases of the junction unmatched. The CDR3 has 16 amino acids. The CDR3 reads CAIGRTGTGGTDTQYF. CDR3 DNA: TGTGCCATCGGAAGAACCGGGACAGGGGGCACAGATACGCAGTATTTT.

This chain joins TRBV19 and TRBJ2-1, with 8 nucleotides matching TRBD2. The V segment lost 10 bases and the J segment 8 bases; nucleotides outside the gene matches: 16. Per germline, CDR1 LNHDA and CDR2 SQIVND (reference sequence). This CDR3 is built from 15 residues. The CDR3 protein is CATKKGDGRVDEQFF. CDR3 nucleotides: TGTGCCACCAAAAAGGGTGACGGGAGGGTAGATGAGCAGTTCTTC.

Regarding this clone: Other nucleotide sequences from this sample produce the same CDR3. V usage is TRBV19 and J usage is TRBJ1-2; TRBD1 matches at 7 bases. The V gene's germline CDR1 is LNHDA and CDR2 SQIVND (reference sequence). Trimming cost V 4 bases and J 0 bases; bases outside gene matches: 2. The CDR3 sequence is 14 residues long. The CDR3, as DNA: TGTGCCAGTAGTAGACAGGGTCCTAACTATGGCTACACCTTC. This encodes CASSRQGPNYGYTF.

The rearrangement links TRBV2 to TRBJ2-1; 8 nucleotides align to TRBD1. CDR1 and CDR2 (germline): SNHLY, FYNNEI. The CDR3 runs 13 residues. J gave up 8 bases and V 6 bases, and 6 bases lay outside the gene matches. Here the CDR3 reads CASRMDRDDEQFF. The CDR3 nucleotides are TGTGCCAGCAGGATGGACAGGGATGATGAGCAGTTCTTC.

V usage is TRBV3-1 (or the pseudogene TRBV3-2) and J usage is TRBJ1-1, with 9 bases that match TRBD1. The CDR3 spans 15 residues. J was trimmed by 3 bases and V by 4 bases; bases with no gene match: 6. Germline V gives CDR1 LGHDT, CDR2 YNNKEL (reference sequence). The CDR3 coding sequence is TGTGCCAGCAGCCCAACAGGGGGCTCGGACACTGAAGCTTTCTTT. Encoded protein: CASSPTGGSDTEAFF.

This chain links TRBV6-1 with TRBJ2-3; 7 positions match TRBD2. The CDR3 spans 17 residues. The germline V gene encodes CDR1 MNHNS and CDR2 SASEGT. V shed 4 bases, J shed 4 bases, and the junction held 14 bases outside the gene matches. The CDR3 DNA follows: TGTGCCAGCAGTGGGTTCGGGAGTGCGGGAGTTTCAGATACGCAGTATTTT. Its translation: CASSGFGSAGVSDTQYF.

V is TRBV20-1 and J is TRBJ1-1; D is unclear. The ends were cut back, 3 bases at V and 1 base at J, with 9 bases in the middle. Germline loops: CDR1 DFQATT, CDR2 SNEGSKA (reference sequence). This CDR3 has 13 residues. CDR3 sequence (DNA): TGCAGTGCTAGTCGGAGCTCGAACACTGAAGCTTTCTTT. It specifies CSASRSSNTEAFF.

In this sample, this clone turned up a few times. The chain has TRBV7-9 and TRBJ1-4, with 12 nucleotides matching TRBD1. In germline, CDR1 is SEHNR, CDR2 FQNEAQ (reference sequence). V lost 5 bases, J lost 6 bases, and 16 bases stayed unmatched. This CDR3 region has 19 residues. In DNA, the CDR3 is TGTGCCAGCAGCCTGGGACAGGGGGCAATGGATTTAGGGGATGAAAAACTGTTTTTT. Residues: CASSLGQGAMDLGDEKLFF.

The chain is built from TRBV14 and TRBJ1-2; unclear D gene. Trimming left V 5 bases short and J 6 bases short, with 16 bases between. This CDR3 contains 14 residues. In germline, CDR1 is SGHDN, CDR2 FVKESK. DNA of the CDR3: TGTGCCAGCAGCACCTACCCGGGTTGGGATGGCTACACCTTC. The encoded protein is CASSTYPGWDGYTF.

V is TRBV2 and J is TRBJ2-7; 8 bases are shared with TRBD1. Germline V gene sequence: CDR1 SNHLY, CDR2 FYNNEI. CDR3 length equals 14 residues. J was trimmed by 3 bases and V by 5 bases; bases with no gene match: 6. CDR3 sequence (DNA): TGTGCCAGCAGTTATAGTGGACAGGGCTACGAGCAGTACTTC. Translating gives CASSYSGQGYEQYF.

V is TRBV3-1 (or the pseudogene TRBV3-2) and J is TRBJ2-3; 9 bases match TRBD1. Germline CDR1 reads LGHDT; CDR2 reads YNNKEL (reference sequence). The CDR3 loop spans 14 amino acids. After removal of 1 base from V and 5 bases from J, the junction contained 1 base not matched to a gene. The CDR3 DNA reads as TGTGCCAGCAGCCAAGGGACAGGGGTAGATACGCAGTATTTT. Encoded protein: CASSQGTGVDTQYF.

The chain couples TRBV7-9 to TRBJ1-2; the match to TRBD1 covers 7 bases. The V segment lost 5 bases and the J segment 3 bases; nucleotides outside the gene matches: 6. CDR3 length: 14 amino acids. Germline V gene sequence: CDR1 SEHNR, CDR2 FQNEAQ (reference sequence). This CDR3 is CASSGDRNYYGYTF. CDR3 in DNA: TGTGCCAGCAGCGGGGACAGAAACTACTATGGCTACACCTTC.

The CDR3 loop is CASSLGAVTSTDTQYF. Here the CDR3 DNA reads TGTGCCAGCAGTTTAGGGGCAGTCACTAGCACAGATACGCAGTATTTT. This sequence joins TRBV6-2 or TRBV6-3 and TRBJ2-3, with D maybe TRBD1 (5 bases). Trimming shortened V by 4 bases and J by 0 bases, and 14 bases separated the two germline ends. Per germline, CDR1 MNHEY and CDR2 SVGEGT. The CDR3 sequence is 16 residues long.

The chain combines TRBV18 with TRBJ2-1; possibly TRBD2 for D (6 bases). The V gene's germline CDR1 is KGHSH and CDR2 LQKENI. Trimming left V 6 bases short and J 10 bases short, with 22 bases between. This CDR3 comprises 15 residues. The CDR3 DNA reads TGTGCCAGCTCCCAGACTAGTAATTCGGTTGGGGAGCAGTTCTTC. The encoded protein is CASSQTSNSVGEQFF.

The chain employs TRBV19 and TRBJ2-1; TRBD2 agrees at 12 bases. The V segment lost 6 bases and the J segment 6 bases; nucleotides outside the gene matches: 3. Germline loops: CDR1 LNHDA, CDR2 SQIVND (reference sequence). The CDR3 is made up of 14 amino acids. For the CDR3, the DNA is TGTGCCAGTAGCTGGACTAGCGGGACCAATGAGCAGTTCTTC. This codes for CASSWTSGTNEQFF.

This chain uses TRBV3-1 (or the pseudogene TRBV3-2) with TRBJ2-3, with D uncertain. Germline V gene sequence: CDR1 LGHDT, CDR2 YNNKEL (reference sequence). V was trimmed by 4 bases and J by 4 bases, leaving 6 bases between them. The CDR3 is 12 amino acids. The CDR3 sequence is CASSRVADTQYF. Here the CDR3 DNA reads TGTGCCAGCAGCCGAGTAGCAGATACGCAGTATTTT.

This chain links TRBV2 with TRBJ2-5; tentatively, D is TRBD1 (6 bases). CDR1 is SNHLY, CDR2 FYNNEI, per germline. The CDR3 has 15 amino acids. V was cut by 6 bases and J by 2 bases, with 16 bases left in between. CDR3 region: CASRVGAGPQETQYF. CDR3 bases: TGTGCCAGCAGGGTGGGGGCAGGGCCTCAAGAGACCCAGTACTTC.

This chain links TRBV6-5 with TRBJ2-1; 10 nucleotides agree with TRBD2. V shed 6 bases, J shed 9 bases, and the junction held 5 bases outside the gene matches. Germline V gives CDR1 MNHEY, CDR2 SVGAGI. This CDR3 is built from 13 residues. CDR3 sequence (DNA): TGTGCCAGCAGAGGGACTAGCGTTGTTGAGCAGTTCTTC. This encodes CASRGTSVVEQFF.

The rearrangement uses TRBV28 and TRBJ1-2, with a possible D match to TRBD1 (5 bases). V was trimmed by 8 bases and J by 8 bases, leaving 15 bases between them. This CDR3 is built from 12 residues. Germline V lookup: CDR1 MDHEN, CDR2 SYDVKM. The CDR3 is CASWGGAWGYTF. For the CDR3, the DNA is TGTGCCAGCTGGGGTGGGGCGTGGGGCTACACCTTC.

This clone has a handful of counts. The chain joins TRBV30 to TRBJ1-6, with D possibly matching TRBD1 (6 bases). Deletions cut 2 bases from V and 9 bases from J, with 11 bases between. This CDR3 region has 13 residues. Per the germline V gene, CDR1 is GTSNPN and CDR2 is SVGIG (reference sequence). The CDR3 is CAWSSGAGSPLHF. The DNA for the CDR3 is TGTGCCTGGAGTTCAGGGGCGGGTTCACCCCTCCACTTT.

This clone showed up just once. The CDR3 nucleotides read TGTGCCAGCAGCGCAGACAGCGGGAGGACAGATACGCAGTATTTT. Translation gives CASSADSGRTDTQYF. The chain couples TRBV7-9 to TRBJ2-3, with 9 bases lining up with TRBD2. V trimming: 5 bases; J trimming: 3 bases; junction bases outside the gene matches: 6. The CDR3 is 15 residues long. The germline V gene encodes CDR1 SEHNR and CDR2 FQNEAQ (reference sequence).

The chain is built from TRBV29-1 and TRBJ2-1, with 8 bases identical to TRBD2. CDR1 SQVTM and CDR2 ANQGSEA come from the germline V gene. CDR3 length equals 13 residues. J was trimmed by 6 bases and V by 5 bases; bases with no gene match: 6. The CDR3 nucleotides are TGCAGCGTTTATCGCGGGGGGCCCAATGAGCAGTTCTTC. This sequence encodes CSVYRGGPNEQFF.

This clone is a singleton in its sample. The rearrangement joins TRBV18 to TRBJ2-1; 13 bases agree with TRBD2. Looked up from germline, CDR1 is KGHSH and CDR2 is LQKENI. With V trimmed by 6 bases and J by 5 bases, 1 base remained unmatched. This CDR3 contains 14 residues. In nucleotides, the CDR3 is TGTGCCAGCTCTGGACTAGCGGGGGACAATGAGCAGTTCTTC. It encodes CASSGLAGDNEQFF.

The chain couples TRBV28 to TRBJ2-2; D gene uncertain. Per the germline V gene, CDR1 is MDHEN and CDR2 is SYDVKM. Trimming removed 6 bases from V and 2 bases from J, with 7 bases in between. The CDR3 spans 13 residues. The CDR3 DNA is TGTGCCAGCAGCCGCTATAACACCGGGGAGCTGTTTTTT. Translated, it gives CASSRYNTGELFF.

The chain links TRBV10-1 to TRBJ2-2, with 7 bases matching TRBD1. Germline V lookup: CDR1 WNHNN, CDR2 SYGVQD (reference sequence). The V segment lost 6 bases and the J segment 6 bases; nucleotides outside the gene matches: 1. The CDR3 contains 12 residues. This CDR3 reads CASRGTAGELFF. The DNA for the CDR3 is TGCGCCAGCAGGGGGACAGCCGGGGAGCTGTTTTTT.